The present T cell receptor (beta chain) was sequenced within a study of cytomegalovirus exposure and HLA in healthy donors. For this clone: No antigen is known for it.

In the PCR, 60 Vbeta and 13 Jbeta primers were used. The assay was immunoSEQ multiplex PCR, and TCRdb's table has in-frame clones only and misses some. Of 100,000 to 150,000 clones in the sample, roughly 82% were seen once. Study observations and caveats: A few of the chains that were CMV-associated were confirmed in vitro to be specific for CMV antigens. The authors later found HLA-associated TCR beta chains more clonally expanded than equally common others.

Germline V gives CDR1 SGHTA, CDR2 FQGTGA. This CDR3 region has 16 residues. The V gene end was trimmed by 8 bases and the J gene end by 7 bases; junction bases not matched to a gene: 10. The origin of this receptor is a male donor in good health and CMV-seropositive. The sample consisted of PBMCs. The chain recombines TRBV7-3 with TRBJ2-2; 13 bases align to TRBD2. Here the CDR3 DNA reads TGTGCCAGCGCCATTTGGACTAGCGGGAGAGACGGGGAGCTGTTTTTT. This sequence encodes CASAIWTSGRDGELFF.